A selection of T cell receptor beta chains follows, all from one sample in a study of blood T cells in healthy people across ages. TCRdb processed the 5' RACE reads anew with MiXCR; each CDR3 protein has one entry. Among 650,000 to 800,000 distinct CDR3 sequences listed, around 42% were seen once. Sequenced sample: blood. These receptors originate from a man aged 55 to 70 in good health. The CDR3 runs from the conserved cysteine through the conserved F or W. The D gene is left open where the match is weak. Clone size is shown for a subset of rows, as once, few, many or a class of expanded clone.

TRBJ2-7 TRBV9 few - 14 TGTGCCAGCAATGAGGACAGCAGCTCCTACGAGCAGTACTTC CASNEDSSSYEQYF
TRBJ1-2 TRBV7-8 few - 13 TGTGCCAGCAGTTCTGCAGGGCTGGGAGGCTACACCTTC CASSSAGLGGYTF
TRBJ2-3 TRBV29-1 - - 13 TGCAGCGTTTTCAGGTTCCGCACAGATACGCAGTATTTT CSVFRFRTDTQYF
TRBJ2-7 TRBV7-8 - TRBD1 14 TGTGCCAGCAGCTTAAACAGGGGGGTCTACGAGCAGTACTTC CASSLNRGVYEQYF
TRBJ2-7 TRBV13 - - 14 TGTGCCAGCAGCTTATATGCAGGGGATTACGAGCAGTACTTC CASSLYAGDYEQYF
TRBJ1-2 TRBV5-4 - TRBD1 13 TGTGCCAGCAGCTCGACAGGGGGTCACGGCTACACCTTC CASSSTGGHGYTF
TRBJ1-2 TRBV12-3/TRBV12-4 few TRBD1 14 TGTGCCAGCAGTTCGACAGGGTTTTTGGAGGGCTACACCTTC CASSSTGFLEGYTF
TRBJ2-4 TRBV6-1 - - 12 TGTGCCAGCAGTGAAGGAACAGCCTCGCAGTACTTC CASSEGTASQYF
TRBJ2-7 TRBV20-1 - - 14 TGCAGTGCTAGAGATCCGGGACGGGGTTTCGAGCAGTACTTC CSARDPGRGFEQYF
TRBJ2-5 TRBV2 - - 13 TGTGCCAGCAAGGGACATCCTCAAGAGACCCAGTACTTC CASKGHPQETQYF
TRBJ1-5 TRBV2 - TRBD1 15 TGTGCCTGCGGTAGCCGAGGACAGGTCAATCAGCCCCAGCATTTT CACGSRGQVNQPQHF
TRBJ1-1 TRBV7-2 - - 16 TGTGCCAGCAGCTTAGTAGCGCAGGGTGCGACCGCTGAAGCTTTCTTT CASSLVAQGATAEAFF
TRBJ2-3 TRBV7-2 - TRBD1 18 TGTGCCAGCAGCTTAGGACAGGGGGCTTGGGTTTTCACAGATACGCAGTATTTT CASSLGQGAWVFTDTQYF
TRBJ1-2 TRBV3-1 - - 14 TGTGCCAGCAGCCAAGAGCGGGGGCTTAAGGGCTACACCTTC CASSQERGLKGYTF
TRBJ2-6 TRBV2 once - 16 TGTGCCAGCAGTAAGCAGGGCGGTTCTGGGGCCAACGTCCTGACTTTC CASSKQGGSGANVLTF
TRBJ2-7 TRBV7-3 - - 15 TGTGCCAGCAGCTCCCGGGCCACATTTAACAATGAGCAGTACTTC CASSSRATFNNEQYF
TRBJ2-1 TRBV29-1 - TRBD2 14 TGCAGCGCCATAGCGGGGGGGGGCTACAATGAGCAGTTCTTC CSAIAGGGYNEQFF
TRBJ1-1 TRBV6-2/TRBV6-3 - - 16 TGTGCCAGCAGTTACTGGGGAGGGTTGCAGAACACTGAAGCTTTCTTT CASSYWGGLQNTEAFF
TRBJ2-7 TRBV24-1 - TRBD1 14 TGTGCCACCAGGCGGGACAGGGAAGCCTACGAGCAGTACTTC CATRRDREAYEQYF
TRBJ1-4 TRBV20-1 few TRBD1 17 TGCAGTGCTAGAAAGGGGGCAGGCGGGTCCCTTAATGAAAAACTGTTTTTT CSARKGAGGSLNEKLFF
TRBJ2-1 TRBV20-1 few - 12 TGCAGTGCTAGAGACGTGGCGGTGACGCAGTTCTTC CSARDVAVTQFF
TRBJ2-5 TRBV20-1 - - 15 TGCAGTGCTAGAGTGTTTGGGGGGTTAGAAGAGACCCAGTACTTC CSARVFGGLEETQYF
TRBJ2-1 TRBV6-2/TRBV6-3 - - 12 TGTGCCAGCAGTTACTCGACAGATAAGCAGTTCTTC CASSYSTDKQFF